A selection of T cell receptor beta chains follows, all from one sample in a study of T cells in Graves' hyperthyroidism and ophthalmopathy. MiXCR was run by TCRdb on the multiplex PCR reads, yielding one entry per CDR3 protein. This sample has about 480,000 distinct CDR3 sequences, with less than 25% found just once. Sequencing was done on a sample of blood. These receptors were taken from a woman aged 65 to 85 with Graves' ophthalmopathy. Both conserved end residues are part of each CDR3. The D gene is left open where the match is weak. Rows may omit the clone size; those that give it use once, few, many or a size class.

abundance	d_gene	v_gene	j_gene	CDR3nt	CDR3aa
medium-sized	TRBD2	TRBV20-1	TRBJ2-1	TGCAGTGTGGCAGGACTAGCGTGGAACAATGAGCAGTTCTTC	CSVAGLAWNNEQFF
many	-	TRBV2	TRBJ2-2	TGTGCCAGCAGTCCCAAGGGCAGGGGGAACACCGGGGAGCTGTTTTTT	CASSPKGRGNTGELFF
-	TRBD2	TRBV20-1	TRBJ2-7	TGCAGTGCACCGTTTAGCGGGAGCTGGGAGCAGTACTTC	CSAPFSGSWEQYF
few	TRBD2	TRBV7-9	TRBJ2-3	TGTGCCAGCAGCGGACCGGGAGGTACGCAGTATTTT	CASSGPGGTQYF
few	-	TRBV5-1	TRBJ2-1	TGCGCCAGCAAGGAGACAGGCTCCTACAATGAGCAGTTCTTC	CASKETGSYNEQFF
few	TRBD2	TRBV5-1	TRBJ2-1	TGCGCCAGCAGCTTGGGCGGGACTAGATTCAATGAGCAGTTCTTC	CASSLGGTRFNEQFF
few	TRBD2	TRBV20-1	TRBJ2-1	TGCAGTGCTAGAGATCCGAGCGGGAGGAACCACAATGAGCAGTTCTTC	CSARDPSGRNHNEQFF
-	-	TRBV7-2	TRBJ2-2	TGTGCCAGCGCCCCGGAGGGGGCTGCCGGGGAGCTGTTTTTT	CASAPEGAAGELFF
-	-	TRBV6-1	TRBJ2-3	TGTGCCAGCAGTGAGATCGGTTCGGATACGCAGTATTTT	CASSEIGSDTQYF
-	-	TRBV9	TRBJ1-4	TGTGCCAGCAGCGTACGCGGGGGAACTAATGAAAAACTGTTTTTT	CASSVRGGTNEKLFF
-	-	TRBV20-1	TRBJ1-5	TGCAGTGCTAGATTGCTGGGCAGGGGCGACGGGCCCCAGCATTTT	CSARLLGRGDGPQHF
many	-	TRBV20-1	TRBJ1-5	TGCAGTGCTAGAGATGGGGGCGGAGGCCTCCAGCCCCAGCATTTT	CSARDGGGGLQPQHF
-	-	TRBV19	TRBJ1-2	TGTGCCAGTACCTCCCAGAAGGGAGGGGAAGGCTACACCTTC	CASTSQKGGEGYTF
few	-	TRBV12-3/TRBV12-4	TRBJ1-4	TGTGCCAGCAGTTTAGCCGGGGCCGCTTCTAATGAAAAACTGTTTTTT	CASSLAGAASNEKLFF
few	TRBD1	TRBV7-2	TRBJ2-2	TGTGCCAGCAGCACACCCCGGGACAGGGACACCGGGGAGCTGTTTTTT	CASSTPRDRDTGELFF
once	-	TRBV4-3	TRBJ1-2	TGCGCCAGCAGCCCCACCACCGGGACGCCTAACTATGGCTACACCTTC	CASSPTTGTPNYGYTF
many	-	TRBV2	TRBJ2-7	TGTGCCAGCAGTGAGACTCAATCGACCTACGAGCAGTACTTC	CASSETQSTYEQYF
few	-	TRBV25-1	TRBJ2-7	TGTGCCAGCAGTGAATGGGAGGAGCAGTACTTC	CASSEWEEQYF
-	-	TRBV6-5	TRBJ2-7	TGTGCCAGCAGTTACCAGGCCGGGGGCTGGTACGAGCAGTACTTC	CASSYQAGGWYEQYF
-	TRBD1	TRBV18	TRBJ1-2	TGTGCCAGCTCAGGACAGGCGAATAACTATGGCTACACCTTC	CASSGQANNYGYTF
-	-	TRBV14	TRBJ1-5	TGTGCCAGCAGCCAGGGGTCAGGGCGCAATCAGCCCCAGCATTTT	CASSQGSGRNQPQHF
few	TRBD2	TRBV9	TRBJ2-2	TGTGCCAGCAGCGTAGCTATCGGGAGGGGAAACACCGGGGAGCTGTTTTTT	CASSVAIGRGNTGELFF
-	TRBD2	TRBV7-9	TRBJ2-7	TGTGCCAGCAACTTAGCCCTGGGACTAGCGGGATTCAACGAGCAGTACTTC	CASNLALGLAGFNEQYF
few	-	TRBV20-1	TRBJ2-5	TGCAGTGTTGCCGTGGGGACCCAGTACTTC	CSVAVGTQYF
-	-	TRBV9	TRBJ1-5	TGTGCCAGCAGCGTAGGCAGGGACCGGGGACAGCCCCAGCATTTT	CASSVGRDRGQPQHF
many	-	TRBV28	TRBJ2-1	TGTGCCAGCAGTGGGCTGAACTCCTACAATGAGCAGTTCTTC	CASSGLNSYNEQFF
many	-	TRBV12-3/TRBV12-4	TRBJ1-1	TGTGCCAGCAGTTGGGACCGAACTACTGAAGCTTTCTTT	CASSWDRTTEAFF
many	TRBD2	TRBV6-2/TRBV6-3	TRBJ2-1	TGTGCCAGCAGTTTTAGCGGGAGAGGATCCTACAATGAGCAGTTCTTC	CASSFSGRGSYNEQFF
-	-	TRBV20-1	TRBJ2-3	TGCAGTGCTAGAGCTCTACTAGATACGCAGTATTTT	CSARALLDTQYF
-	-	TRBV19	TRBJ1-5	TGTGCCAGTAGTGGGGGAGTTAGCAATCAGCCCCAGCATTTT	CASSGGVSNQPQHF
few	-	TRBV20-1	TRBJ1-1	TGCAGTGCCAGGTGGACTGAAGCTTTCTTT	CSARWTEAFF
-	-	TRBV7-3	TRBJ2-2	TGTGCCAGCAGCTTAAATCCTCAGTCTTTAAACACCGGGGAGCTGTTTTTT	CASSLNPQSLNTGELFF
-	-	TRBV10-2	TRBJ1-1	TGCGCCAGCAGGTTTTACAGGCAGGCCCCTGAAGCTTTCTTT	CASRFYRQAPEAFF
many	-	TRBV6-2/TRBV6-3	TRBJ2-5	TGTGCCAGCAGTTACTTGTGGGAGCGGGAGACCCAGTACTTC	CASSYLWERETQYF
-	TRBD2	TRBV5-1	TRBJ2-1	TGCGCCAGCAGCACCGGACTAGCGGGAGCTTCGTACAATGAGCAGTTCTTC	CASSTGLAGASYNEQFF
-	-	TRBV7-9	TRBJ2-7	TGCGCCAGCAGCCAAGTGGAGGGCTACGAGCAGTACTTC	CASSQVEGYEQYF